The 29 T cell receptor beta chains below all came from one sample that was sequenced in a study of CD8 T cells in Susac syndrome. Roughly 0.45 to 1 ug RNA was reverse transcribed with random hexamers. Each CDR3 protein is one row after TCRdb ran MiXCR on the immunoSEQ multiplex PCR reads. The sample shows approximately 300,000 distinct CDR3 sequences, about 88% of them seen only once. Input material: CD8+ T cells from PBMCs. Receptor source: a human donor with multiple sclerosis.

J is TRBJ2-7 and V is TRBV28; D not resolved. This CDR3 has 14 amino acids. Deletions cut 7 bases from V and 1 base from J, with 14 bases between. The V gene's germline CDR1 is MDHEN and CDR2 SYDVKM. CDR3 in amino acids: CASTSVDRSYEQYF. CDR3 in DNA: TGTGCCAGCACCTCTGTGGACCGTTCCTACGAGCAGTACTTC.

The CDR3 region is CASSLGLWNEQFF. Here the CDR3 DNA reads TGTGCCAGCAGCTTAGGTTTGTGGAATGAGCAGTTCTTC. The chain recombines TRBV7-9 with TRBJ2-1; unclear D gene. This CDR3 spans 13 amino acids. The germline V gene encodes CDR1 SEHNR and CDR2 FQNEAQ (reference sequence). V was clipped by 1 base and J by 7 bases, with 8 bases between them.

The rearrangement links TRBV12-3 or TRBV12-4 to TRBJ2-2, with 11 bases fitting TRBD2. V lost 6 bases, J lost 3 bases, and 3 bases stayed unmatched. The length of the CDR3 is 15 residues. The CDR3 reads CASRVAGGYTGELFF. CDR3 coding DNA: TGTGCCAGCAGAGTAGCGGGGGGGTACACCGGGGAGCTGTTTTTT.

The CDR3 DNA is TGTGCCAGCAGCCTCTCGGGTATGTTAAGCACAGATACGCAGTATTTT. Amino acid sequence: CASSLSGMLSTDTQYF. This rearrangement joins TRBV4-2 to TRBJ2-3; D unresolved. Trimming cost V 4 bases and J 0 bases, with 14 bases left between them. CDR3 length equals 16 residues. Germline V lookup: CDR1 LGHNA, CDR2 YNFKEQ.

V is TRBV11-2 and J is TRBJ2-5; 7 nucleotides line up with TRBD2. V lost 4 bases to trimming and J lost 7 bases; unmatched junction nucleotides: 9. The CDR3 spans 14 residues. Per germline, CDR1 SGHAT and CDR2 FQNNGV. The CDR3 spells CASSSRTRGSTQYF. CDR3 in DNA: TGTGCCAGCAGCTCGCGGACTAGGGGATCGACCCAGTACTTC.

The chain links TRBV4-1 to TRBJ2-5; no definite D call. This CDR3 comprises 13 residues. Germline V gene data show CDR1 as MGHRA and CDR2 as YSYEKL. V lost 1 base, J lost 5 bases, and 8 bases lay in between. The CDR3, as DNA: TGCGCCAGCAGCCAAGGTCCGTTGGAGACCCAGTACTTC. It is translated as CASSQGPLETQYF.

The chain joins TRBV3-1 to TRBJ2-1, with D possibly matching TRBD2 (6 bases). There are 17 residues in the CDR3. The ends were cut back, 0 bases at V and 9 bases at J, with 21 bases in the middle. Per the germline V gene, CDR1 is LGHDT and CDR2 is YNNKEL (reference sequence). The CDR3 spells CASSQDSGLHMIGEQFF. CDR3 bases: TGTGCCAGCAGCCAAGATTCGGGACTCCATATGATTGGTGAGCAGTTCTTC.

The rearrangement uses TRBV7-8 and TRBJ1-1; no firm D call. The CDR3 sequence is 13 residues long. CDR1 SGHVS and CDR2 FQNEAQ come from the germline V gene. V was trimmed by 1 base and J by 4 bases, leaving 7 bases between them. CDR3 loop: CASSLESSTEAFF. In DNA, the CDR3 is TGTGCCAGCAGCTTAGAATCGTCCACTGAAGCTTTCTTT.

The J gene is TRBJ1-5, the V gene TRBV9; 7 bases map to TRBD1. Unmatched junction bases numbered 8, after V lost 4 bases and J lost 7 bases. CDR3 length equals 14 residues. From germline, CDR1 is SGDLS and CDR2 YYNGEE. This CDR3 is CASSPTGAEQPQHF. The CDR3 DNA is TGTGCCAGCAGCCCCACAGGGGCCGAACAGCCCCAGCATTTT.

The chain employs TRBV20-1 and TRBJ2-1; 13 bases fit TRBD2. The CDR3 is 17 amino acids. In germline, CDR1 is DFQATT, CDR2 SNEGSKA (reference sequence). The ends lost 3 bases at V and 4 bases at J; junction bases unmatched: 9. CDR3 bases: TGCAGTGCTAGGGGGACTAGCGGGACTTCCTTGTACAATGAGCAGTTCTTC. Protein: CSARGTSGTSLYNEQFF.

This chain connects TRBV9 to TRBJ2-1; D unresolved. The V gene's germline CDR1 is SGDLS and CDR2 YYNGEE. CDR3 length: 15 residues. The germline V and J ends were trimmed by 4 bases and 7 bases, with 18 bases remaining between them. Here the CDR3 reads CASSHLGGQPNEQFF. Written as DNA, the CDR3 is TGTGCCAGCAGCCACTTGGGTGGGCAGCCAAATGAGCAGTTCTTC.

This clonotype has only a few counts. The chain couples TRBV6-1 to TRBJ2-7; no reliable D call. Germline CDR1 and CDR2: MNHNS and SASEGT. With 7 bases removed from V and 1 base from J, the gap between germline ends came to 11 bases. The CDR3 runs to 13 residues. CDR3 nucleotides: TGTGCCAGCACGGGTGGGAAATCCTACGAGCAGTACTTC. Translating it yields CASTGGKSYEQYF.

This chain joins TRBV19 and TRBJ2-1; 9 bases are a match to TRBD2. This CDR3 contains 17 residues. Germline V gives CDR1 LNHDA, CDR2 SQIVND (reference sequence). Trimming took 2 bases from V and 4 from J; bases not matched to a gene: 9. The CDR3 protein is CASSISSGRSTYNEQFF. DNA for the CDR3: TGTGCCAGTAGTATATCCAGCGGGAGGTCAACTTACAATGAGCAGTTCTTC.

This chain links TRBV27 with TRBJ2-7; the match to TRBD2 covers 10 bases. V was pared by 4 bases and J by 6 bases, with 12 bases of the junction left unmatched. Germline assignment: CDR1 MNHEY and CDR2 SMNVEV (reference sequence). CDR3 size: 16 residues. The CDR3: CASSSSGLAPWGEQYF. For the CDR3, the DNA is TGTGCCAGCAGTTCCTCGGGACTAGCGCCCTGGGGCGAGCAGTACTTC.

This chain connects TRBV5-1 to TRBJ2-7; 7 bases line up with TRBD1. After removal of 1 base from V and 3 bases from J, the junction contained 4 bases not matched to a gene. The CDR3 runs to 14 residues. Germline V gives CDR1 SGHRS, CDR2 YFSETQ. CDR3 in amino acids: CASSLTGAFYEQYF. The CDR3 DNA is TGCGCCAGCAGCTTGACAGGGGCCTTCTACGAGCAGTACTTC.

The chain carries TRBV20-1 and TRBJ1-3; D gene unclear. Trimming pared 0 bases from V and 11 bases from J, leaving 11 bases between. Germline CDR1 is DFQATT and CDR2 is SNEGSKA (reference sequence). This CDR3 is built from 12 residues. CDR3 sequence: CSARDGQPAIYF. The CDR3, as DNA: TGCAGTGCTAGAGATGGGCAGCCTGCCATATATTTT.

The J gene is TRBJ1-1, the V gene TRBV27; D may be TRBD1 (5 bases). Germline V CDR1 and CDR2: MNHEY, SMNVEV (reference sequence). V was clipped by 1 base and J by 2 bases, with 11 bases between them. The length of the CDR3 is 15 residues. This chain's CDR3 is CASSLLGGLNTEAFF. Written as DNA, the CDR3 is TGTGCCAGCAGTTTATTGGGGGGTTTAAACACTGAAGCTTTCTTT.

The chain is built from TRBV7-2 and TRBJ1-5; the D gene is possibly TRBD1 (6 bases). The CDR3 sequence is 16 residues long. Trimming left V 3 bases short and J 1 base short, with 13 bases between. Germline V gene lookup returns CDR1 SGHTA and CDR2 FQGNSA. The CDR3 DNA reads TGTGCCAGCAGCTTGGCGGACAGTATAAGCAATCAGCCCCAGCATTTT. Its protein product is CASSLADSISNQPQHF.

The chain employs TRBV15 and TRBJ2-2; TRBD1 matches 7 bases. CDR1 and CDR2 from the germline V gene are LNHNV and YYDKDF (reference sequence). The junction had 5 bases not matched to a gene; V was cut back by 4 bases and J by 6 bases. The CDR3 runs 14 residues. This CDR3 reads CATSTDQGAGELFF. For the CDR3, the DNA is TGTGCCACCAGCACTGATCAGGGGGCCGGGGAGCTGTTTTTT.

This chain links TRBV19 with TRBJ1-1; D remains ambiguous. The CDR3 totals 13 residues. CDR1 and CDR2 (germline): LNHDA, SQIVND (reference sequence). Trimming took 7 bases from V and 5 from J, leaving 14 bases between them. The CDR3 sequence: CASTPGGFTEAFF. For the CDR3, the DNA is TGTGCCAGTACTCCGGGAGGGTTTACTGAAGCTTTCTTT.

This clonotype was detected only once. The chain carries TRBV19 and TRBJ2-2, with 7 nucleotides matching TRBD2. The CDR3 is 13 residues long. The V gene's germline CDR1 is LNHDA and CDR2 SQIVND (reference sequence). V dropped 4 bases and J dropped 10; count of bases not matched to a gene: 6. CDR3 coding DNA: TGTGCCAGTAGTACCAGACTAGCCGTGGAGCTGTTTTTT. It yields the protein CASSTRLAVELFF.

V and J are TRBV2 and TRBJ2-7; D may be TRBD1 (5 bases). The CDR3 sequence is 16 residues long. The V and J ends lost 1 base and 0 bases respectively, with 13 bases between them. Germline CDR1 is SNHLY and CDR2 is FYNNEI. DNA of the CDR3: TGTGCCAGCAGTGAAGAGGTGGGGCAGGGCTCCTACGAGCAGTACTTC. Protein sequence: CASSEEVGQGSYEQYF.

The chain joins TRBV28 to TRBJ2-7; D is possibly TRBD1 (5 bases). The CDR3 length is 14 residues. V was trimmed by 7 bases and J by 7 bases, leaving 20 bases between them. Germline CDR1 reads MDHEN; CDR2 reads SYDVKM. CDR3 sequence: CASKPTTVVVEQYF. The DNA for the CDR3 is TGTGCCAGCAAACCGACGACAGTGGTCGTGGAGCAGTACTTC. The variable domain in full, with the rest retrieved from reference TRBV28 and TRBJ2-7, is DVKVTQSSRYLVKRTGEKVFLECVQDMDHENMFWYRQDPGLGLRLIYFSYDVKMKEKGDIPEGYSVSREKKERFSLILESASTNQTSMYLCASKPTTVVVEQYFGPGTRLTVT.

CDR3 protein: CASSYLASGDEQYF. As DNA, the CDR3 is TGTGCCAGCAGTTACCTGGCTAGCGGGGACGAGCAGTACTTC. V is TRBV6-2 or TRBV6-3 and J is TRBJ2-7, with TRBD2 matching over 9 bases. Per germline, CDR1 MNHEY and CDR2 SVGEGT. The CDR3 has 14 residues. The ends lost 2 bases at V and 5 bases at J; junction bases unmatched: 4.

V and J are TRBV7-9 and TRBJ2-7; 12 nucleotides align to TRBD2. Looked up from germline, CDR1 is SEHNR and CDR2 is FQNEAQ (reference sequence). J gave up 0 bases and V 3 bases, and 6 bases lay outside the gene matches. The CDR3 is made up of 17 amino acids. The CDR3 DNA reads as TGTGCCAGCAGCTTTTCTAGCGGGAGGGACCTCTCCTACGAGCAGTACTTC. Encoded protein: CASSFSSGRDLSYEQYF.

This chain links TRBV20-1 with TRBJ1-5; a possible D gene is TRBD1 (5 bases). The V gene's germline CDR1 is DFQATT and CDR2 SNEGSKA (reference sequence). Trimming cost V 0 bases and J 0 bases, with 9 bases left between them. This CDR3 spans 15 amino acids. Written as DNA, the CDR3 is TGCAGTGCTAGAGATCTACAGGATAGCAATCAGCCCCAGCATTTT. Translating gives CSARDLQDSNQPQHF.

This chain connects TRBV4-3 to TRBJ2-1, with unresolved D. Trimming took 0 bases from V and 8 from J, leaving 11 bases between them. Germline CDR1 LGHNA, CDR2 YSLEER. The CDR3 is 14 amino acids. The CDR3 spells CASSQERRVDEQFF. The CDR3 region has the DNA TGCGCCAGCAGCCAAGAACGGCGTGTGGATGAGCAGTTCTTC.

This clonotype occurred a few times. The DNA of the CDR3 is TGTGCCAGCAGCTCTAGCGGGAGGGACTACGAGCAGTACTTC. The encoded protein is CASSSSGRDYEQYF. This sequence joins TRBV7-9 and TRBJ2-7; TRBD2 aligns across 12 bases. Germline CDR1 reads SEHNR; CDR2 reads FQNEAQ (reference sequence). The V segment lost 4 bases and the J segment 3 bases; nucleotides outside the gene matches: 1. The CDR3 runs to 14 residues.

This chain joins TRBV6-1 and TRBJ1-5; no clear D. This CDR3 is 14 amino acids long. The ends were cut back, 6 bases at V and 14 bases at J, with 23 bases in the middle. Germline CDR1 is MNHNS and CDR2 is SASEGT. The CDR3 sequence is CASSPGTEVGWKHF. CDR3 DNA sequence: TGTGCCAGCAGCCCAGGTACCGAGGTGGGGTGGAAGCATTTT.